This TCR beta chain was observed in a study of blood T cells in healthy people across ages. The study, taken as a whole, reports: Strongly correlated with naive T cell percentage was TCR beta diversity. Across the age range, TCR beta diversity per million T cells fell in a roughly linear way.

In the case of this clonotype: The antigen is undetermined.

For every donor, a draw yielded ten milliliters of peripheral blood. CDR3 length equals 16 residues. V lost 2 bases and J 0 bases, leaving 8 bases between the germline ends. Per the germline V gene, CDR1 is MNHEY and CDR2 is SVGEGT. A second PCR, run for about 6 to 12 cycles, used a sample-barcoded 5' primer plus a J-beta primer mix. TCRdb analysed the 5' RACE reads with MiXCR anew, one entry per CDR3 protein. Here the sample spans about 800,000 distinct CDR3 sequences, more than 45% being singletons. The TCR comes from a man younger than 40 in good health. Sequencing was performed on blood. V usage is TRBV6-2 or TRBV6-3 and J usage is TRBJ2-6; weak D call: TRBD2 (6 bases). Here the CDR3 reads CASSYLGGSGANVLTF. DNA for the CDR3: TGTGCCAGCAGTTACCTGGGAGGCTCTGGGGCCAACGTCCTGACTTTC.